The 15 T cell receptor beta chains in this list originate from one sample, sequenced in a study of T cells in Graves' hyperthyroidism and ophthalmopathy. RNA transcripts yielded amplified TCR beta CDR3 regions. The HTBI primer set was used in a first-round RT-PCR of the TCR CDR3. TCRdb reanalysed the multiplex PCR reads using MiXCR and keeps one entry per CDR3 protein. The top ten clones hold approximately 35% of a sample with over 250,000 distinct CDR3 sequences, roughly 15% of them seen once. The sequencing input was blood. The receptors originated from a middle-aged woman with Graves' ophthalmopathy.

This clonotype has more than one count but fewer than ten. The J gene is TRBJ1-6, the V gene TRBV10-3; D remains unclear. The CDR3 loop spans 13 amino acids. Germline values: CDR1 ENHRY, CDR2 SYGVKD. V gave up 4 bases and J gave up 6 bases, with 7 bases separating them. The CDR3: CAISGTANSPLHF. The CDR3 DNA reads as TGTGCCATCAGTGGGACGGCTAATTCACCCCTCCACTTT.

The count of this clonotype is one. The chain recombines TRBV7-9 with TRBJ2-7; D unresolved. V lost 5 bases and J 3 bases, leaving 17 bases between the germline ends. CDR1 SEHNR and CDR2 FQNEAQ come from the germline V gene (reference sequence). This CDR3 comprises 15 residues. The CDR3 sequence is CASSPDPIPLYEQYF. The CDR3 region has the DNA TGTGCCAGCAGCCCGGACCCAATCCCCCTCTACGAGCAGTACTTC.

This clonotype was counted at least ten times. The chain has TRBV18 and TRBJ1-1, with D possibly matching TRBD1 (5 bases). The V end was cut by 3 bases, the J end by 1 base, with 9 bases between. Germline CDR1 KGHSH, CDR2 LQKENI. The CDR3 is made up of 14 amino acids. The CDR3 spells CASSPRARNTEAFF. The CDR3 nucleotides read TGTGCCAGCTCACCCAGGGCTCGGAACACTGAAGCTTTCTTT.

This clonotype has ten or more counts. The chain's CDR3 is CASSLGSGLTYEQYF. The CDR3 coding sequence is TGTGCCAGCAGCTTAGGCAGCGGACTTACCTACGAGCAGTACTTC. The chain links TRBV7-2 to TRBJ2-7; D is perhaps TRBD2 (5 bases). The germline V and J ends were trimmed by 1 base and 2 bases, with 12 bases remaining between them. The germline V gene encodes CDR1 SGHTA and CDR2 FQGNSA. The length of the CDR3 is 15 residues.

This clonotype has more than one count but fewer than ten. The chain has TRBV15 and TRBJ1-5; D might be TRBD1 (6 bases). Germline V gives CDR1 LNHNV, CDR2 YYDKDF (reference sequence). This CDR3 contains 13 residues. V was clipped by 8 bases and J by 2 bases, with 10 bases between them. The CDR3 DNA is TGTGCCACCCAAGGGGGGGGCAATCAGCCCCAGCATTTT. Protein sequence: CATQGGGNQPQHF. Together with reference TRBV15 and TRBJ1-5, the CDR3 gives the full variable domain: DAMVIQNPRYQVTQFGKPVTLSCSQTLNHNVMYWYQQKSSQAPKLLFHYYDKDFNNEADTPDNFQSRRPNTSFCFLDIRSPGLGDTAMYLCATQGGGNQPQHFGDGTRLSIL.

The sample holds a few counts of this clonotype. The genes are TRBV5-4 and TRBJ2-3; 16 nucleotides agree with TRBD2. In germline, CDR1 is SGHNT, CDR2 YYREEE (reference sequence). The ends lost 1 base at V and 1 base at J; junction bases unmatched: 9. The CDR3 has 20 amino acids. The CDR3 sequence: CASSLPKGTSGGAGTDTQYF. The DNA of the CDR3 is TGTGCCAGCAGCTTGCCCAAAGGGACTAGCGGGGGGGCGGGCACAGATACGCAGTATTTT.

At least ten counts were recorded for this clonotype. The rearrangement links TRBV6-1 to TRBJ2-7; 9 nucleotides line up with TRBD1. Germline V lookup: CDR1 MNHNS, CDR2 SASEGT. The CDR3 contains 13 residues. The V gene end was trimmed by 10 bases and the J gene end by 0 bases; junction bases not matched to a gene: 4. The CDR3 region has the DNA TGTGCCACATCGACAGGGGGCTCCTACGAGCAGTACTTC. It is translated as CATSTGGSYEQYF.

In its sample, this clonotype was seen a few times. The J gene is TRBJ1-1, the V gene TRBV30; the D gene is possibly TRBD1 (6 bases). CDR1 and CDR2 (germline): GTSNPN, SVGIG (reference sequence). V lost 0 bases, J lost 1 base, and 21 bases lay in between. This CDR3 region has 18 residues. In nucleotides, the CDR3 is TGTGCCTGGAGTGTAGTCGGAGGGACAATCACTGCGAACACTGAAGCTTTCTTT. Its protein product is CAWSVVGGTITANTEAFF. Variable domain in full (rest from reference TRBV30 and TRBJ1-1): SQTIHQWPATLVQPVGSPLSLECTVEGTSNPNLYWYRQAAGRGLQLLFYSVGIGQISSEVPQNLSASRPQDRQFILSSKKLLLSDSGFYLCAWSVVGGTITANTEAFFGQGTRLTVV.

This clonotype was observed many times. This chain uses TRBV28 with TRBJ1-5, with no clear D. Trimming stripped 5 bases from V and 6 bases from J, with 14 bases between. Germline V gives CDR1 MDHEN, CDR2 SYDVKM. The CDR3 extends over 14 amino acids. This CDR3 is CASSPREGGQPQHF. The CDR3 bases are TGTGCCAGCAGTCCCCGGGAGGGAGGTCAGCCCCAGCATTTT.

This clonotype was counted between two and nine times. J is TRBJ2-2 and V is TRBV6-5, with D unclear. The length of the CDR3 is 16 residues. Trimming pared 0 bases from V and 0 bases from J, leaving 8 bases between. Germline CDR1 is MNHEY and CDR2 is SVGAGI. CDR3 bases: TGTGCCAGCAGTTACTCGGTCCGGTCGAACACCGGGGAGCTGTTTTTT. Translating it yields CASSYSVRSNTGELFF.

The chain combines TRBV5-1 with TRBJ1-6; TRBD1 matches at 7 bases. Germline-derived CDR1 and CDR2 are SGHRS and YFSETQ. The V segment lost 6 bases and the J segment 6 bases; nucleotides outside the gene matches: 9. This CDR3 has 15 residues. The CDR3 region is CASKERDSLNSPLHF. The CDR3 nucleotides are TGCGCCAGCAAGGAACGGGACAGTCTTAATTCACCCCTCCACTTT.

The V and J genes are TRBV12-5 and TRBJ2-1, with D possibly being TRBD2 (6 bases). The germline V gene has CDR1 LGHNT and CDR2 FRNRAP. Trimming pared 1 base from V and 7 bases from J, leaving 8 bases between. This CDR3 is built from 13 residues. In nucleotides, the CDR3 is TGTGCTAGTGGTTTGGAGGCGGGGAATGAGCAGTTCTTC. This translates into CASGLEAGNEQFF.

Many counts were recorded for this clonotype. The J gene is TRBJ1-2, the V gene TRBV19, with 7 bases identical to TRBD1. J gave up 6 bases and V 7 bases, and 8 bases lay outside the gene matches. The length of the CDR3 is 13 residues. Germline V gene lookup returns CDR1 LNHDA and CDR2 SQIVND (reference sequence). CDR3 nucleotides: TGTGCCAGTAAGGGACAGCCCGGGGATGGCTACACCTTC. This codes for CASKGQPGDGYTF.

There are many counts of this clonotype. The chain uses TRBV7-8 and TRBJ2-7; 7 bases align to TRBD1. The V gene end was trimmed by 0 bases and the J gene end by 3 bases; junction bases not matched to a gene: 8. This CDR3 region has 16 residues. CDR1 SGHVS and CDR2 FQNEAQ come from the germline V gene. This CDR3 is CASSLADRPSYYEQYF. CDR3 DNA: TGTGCCAGCAGCTTAGCGGACAGGCCATCTTACTACGAGCAGTACTTC.

This clonotype was found many times. The V and J genes are TRBV19 and TRBJ2-7, with D maybe TRBD1 (6 bases). The germline V gene encodes CDR1 LNHDA and CDR2 SQIVND (reference sequence). V was shortened by 6 bases and J by 4 bases, with 13 bases between the two germline ends. The CDR3 loop spans 13 amino acids. Here the CDR3 DNA reads TGTGCCAGTAGCCGGGACATACCTTACGAGCAGTACTTC. Translation: CASSRDIPYEQYF.